Listed below are T cell receptor beta chains from one sample, sequenced in a study of blood T cell repertoires in COVID-19. Using immunoSEQ multiplex PCR, the repertoire was profiled, and TCRdb retains in-frame clones only, with some absent. The table shows more than 250,000 clones, with approximately 85% occurring only once. Sample: PBMCs or T cells enriched from blood (not recorded which). The receptors here all came from a man aged 25-45 years who had recovered from COVID-19. Both conserved end residues are part of each CDR3. The D gene is left open where the match is weak. Size is omitted from some rows. Given values are once, few, many or a class for expanded clones.

j_call	cdr3_length	clone_size	d_call	v_call	cdr3_nt	cdr3_aa
TRBJ1-5	14	.	.	TRBV6-5	TGTGCCAGCAAGCAGGGTTGGAGCAATCAGCCCCAGCATTTT	CASKQGWSNQPQHF
TRBJ2-1	17	.	TRBD2	TRBV19	TGTGCCAGTAGTGGGCCCGGGACTAGATATACCTACAATGAGCAGTTCTTC	CASSGPGTRYTYNEQFF
TRBJ2-5	18	.	TRBD2	TRBV5-1	TGCGCCAGCAGCACTGGCGCTAGCGGGGGAGGTGGGGAAGAGACCCAGTACTTC	CASSTGASGGGGEETQYF
TRBJ1-2	14	.	TRBD1	TRBV5-1	TGCGCCAGCAGCTTGGTCGGACAGGGTAACGGCTACACCTTC	CASSLVGQGNGYTF
TRBJ2-7	12	.	.	TRBV5-8	TGTGCCAGCAGCTTGTCGAGCTACGAGCAGTACTTC	CASSLSSYEQYF
TRBJ1-1	13	once	.	TRBV19	TGTGCCAGTAGTCCCCCCGCGGCAGGGCGGGCTTTCTTT	CASSPPAAGRAFF
TRBJ1-2	15	.	.	TRBV3-1/TRBV3-2	TGTGCCAGCAGCCCAAAATTCAGGACTGACTATGGCTACACCTTC	CASSPKFRTDYGYTF
TRBJ1-2	11	.	.	TRBV18	TGTGCCAGCTCACCGGGGAGTGGCTACACCTTC	CASSPGSGYTF
TRBJ1-1	14	.	.	TRBV15	TGTGCCACCAGCAGAGATCGGAGTAGGACTGAAGCTTTCTTT	CATSRDRSRTEAFF
TRBJ2-7	15	.	TRBD2	TRBV18	TGTGCCAGCTCACCACTTACGACGGGGGGATCCGAGCAGTACTTC	CASSPLTTGGSEQYF
TRBJ2-7	18	.	TRBD1	TRBV7-9	TGTGCCAGCAGCTTGCGGGACAGGGGCAAATCGACGGGCTACGAGCAGTACTTC	CASSLRDRGKSTGYEQYF
TRBJ1-1	16	.	.	TRBV19	TGTGCCAGTAACTACAACCCCCCCGCTCCCCCCCGAGGAGCTTTCTTT	CASNYNPPAPPRGAFF
TRBJ2-3	19	once	TRBD2	TRBV3-1/TRBV3-2	TGTGCCAGCAGCCCGCATTCTCTTCGACTAGCGGGGGGCACAGATACGCAGTATTTT	CASSPHSLRLAGGTDTQYF
TRBJ1-1	15	.	.	TRBV27	TGTGCCAGCAGTTTTCGTGACAGGATGAACACTGAAGCTTTCTTT	CASSFRDRMNTEAFF
TRBJ1-5	19	.	.	TRBV3-1/TRBV3-2	TGTGCCAGCAGCCAAGCGTTGGGGTCAGGGAAGTTTAGCAATCAGCCCCAGCATTTT	CASSQALGSGKFSNQPQHF
TRBJ2-5	15	.	TRBD2	TRBV3-1/TRBV3-2	TGTGCCAGCAGACCAGCGGGGGGCCCCCAAGAGACCCAGTACTTC	CASRPAGGPQETQYF
TRBJ1-4	14	.	TRBD1	TRBV2	TGTGCCAGCGCCTGGGACAGGGGAAAAGAAAAACTGTTTTTT	CASAWDRGKEKLFF
TRBJ2-1	14	once	.	TRBV24-1	TGTGCCACCAGTGATTTAGGGGCAGCCAATGAGCAGTTCTTC	CATSDLGAANEQFF
TRBJ1-1	15	.	.	TRBV11-2	TGTGCCAGCAGCGACCCCAGGGTTGCGAACACTGAAGCTTTCTTT	CASSDPRVANTEAFF
TRBJ2-7	15	.	TRBD2	TRBV7-2	TGTGCCAGCAGCGCCGGACTAGCGGATACCTACGAGCAGTACTTC	CASSAGLADTYEQYF
TRBJ2-7	13	.	.	TRBV5-6	TGTGCCAGCAGCTTGTTTAGGCAGGGGGAGCAGTACTTC	CASSLFRQGEQYF
TRBJ2-5	12	.	.	TRBV5-1	TGCGCCAGCAGCGCCAATAGTGAGACCCAGTACTTC	CASSANSETQYF
TRBJ2-7	15	.	TRBD2	TRBV20-1	TGCAGTGCTAGTAGGGGGTCTAGCGGGGCGTCTGAGCAGTACTTC	CSASRGSSGASEQYF
TRBJ2-2	15	.	TRBD1	TRBV3-1/TRBV3-2	TGTGCCAGCAGCCCCGGACAGGGCTACACCGGGGAGCTGTTTTTT	CASSPGQGYTGELFF
TRBJ1-1	16	.	.	TRBV5-5	TGTGCCAGCAGCCCGACCGGCAGGACAGTGAACACTGAAGCTTTCTTT	CASSPTGRTVNTEAFF
TRBJ2-3	17	.	TRBD2	TRBV9	TGTGCCAGCAGCGTACCTACTGCGGGGGGCCGCACAGATACGCAGTATTTT	CASSVPTAGGRTDTQYF
TRBJ2-7	15	.	TRBD1	TRBV2	TGTGCCAGCAGTTCGACCTATGGACAGGGCTACGAGCAGTACTTC	CASSSTYGQGYEQYF
TRBJ2-3	16	.	.	TRBV5-1	TGCGCCAGCAGCCAAAGGGCAGGAGGAGGCACAGATACGCAGTATTTT	CASSQRAGGGTDTQYF
TRBJ2-2	14	.	TRBD1	TRBV19	TGTGCCAGTAGTTCCGACAGGGCGGCCGGGGAGCTGTTTTTT	CASSSDRAAGELFF
TRBJ2-2	14	.	TRBD1	TRBV2	TGTGCCAGCGGTGGGGACAGGAACACCGGGGAGCTGTTTTTT	CASGGDRNTGELFF
TRBJ1-5	11	.	.	TRBV20-1	TGCAGTGCTAGAGATGACGGGGTCCAGCATTTT	CSARDDGVQHF
TRBJ1-3	15	.	.	TRBV7-2	TGTGCCAGCAGCCCCGGGGATGCCTCTGGAAACACCATATATTTT	CASSPGDASGNTIYF
TRBJ1-5	16	.	.	TRBV10-3	TGTGCCATCAGTGAGTCGGCGGGGTTAAACAATCAGCCCCAGCATTTT	CAISESAGLNNQPQHF
TRBJ2-3	14	.	TRBD1	TRBV6-5	TGTGCCAGCAGTACCGGACAGGGCACAGATACGCAGTATTTT	CASSTGQGTDTQYF
TRBJ2-7	15	.	.	TRBV9	TGTGCCAGCAGCGTCGGACAGTCTAGCTCCTACGAGCAGTACTTC	CASSVGQSSSYEQYF
TRBJ1-1	12	.	TRBD1	TRBV18	TGTGCCAGCGTAGGGACAGGTATTGAAGCTTTCTTT	CASVGTGIEAFF
TRBJ1-6	13	few	.	TRBV5-1	TGCGCCACCAGGGACACTCCCGACTCACCCCTCCACTTT	CATRDTPDSPLHF
TRBJ1-6	14	.	.	TRBV27	TGTGCCAGCAGTTACGAGAGTCCGAATTCACCCCTCCACTTT	CASSYESPNSPLHF
TRBJ1-1	11	.	.	TRBV12-3/TRBV12-4	TGTGCCAGCAGTTTGAGAATTGAAGCTTTCTTT	CASSLRIEAFF
TRBJ2-2	14	.	.	TRBV6-2/TRBV6-3	TGTGCCAGCAGTTATCTAGCGATCACCGGGGAGCTGTTTTTT	CASSYLAITGELFF
TRBJ1-2	13	.	.	TRBV24-1	TGTGCCACCAGTGATTCGGGCCCGGGAGGCTACACCTTC	CATSDSGPGGYTF
TRBJ1-3	14	few	.	TRBV3-1/TRBV3-2	TGTGCCAGCAGCCCCCGGGGCTCTGGAAACACCATATATTTT	CASSPRGSGNTIYF
TRBJ2-7	15	.	TRBD1	TRBV25-1	TGTGCCAGCAGCAATCAGGGGGCACGGGTTGACGAGCAGTACTTC	CASSNQGARVDEQYF
TRBJ2-6	18	.	TRBD1	TRBV13	TGTGCCAGCAGCGGGACGGGACAGGGAATCTCTGGGGCCAACGTCCTGACTTTC	CASSGTGQGISGANVLTF
TRBJ2-7	15	.	TRBD1	TRBV14	TGTGCCAGCTACCTGGGACAGGGGAGATCCTACGAGCAGTACTTC	CASYLGQGRSYEQYF
TRBJ1-6	14	.	.	TRBV3-1/TRBV3-2	TGTGCCAGCAGCCATAGCTCCTATAATTCACCCCTCCACTTT	CASSHSSYNSPLHF
TRBJ2-5	15	.	TRBD2	TRBV5-4	TGTGCCAGCAGCTTGGGGACTAGCCGTGACGAGACCCAGTACTTC	CASSLGTSRDETQYF
TRBJ2-7	15	.	.	TRBV4-1	TGCGCCAGCAGCCAAGTGCGGCATGATTTCTACGAGCAGTACTTC	CASSQVRHDFYEQYF
TRBJ1-2	17	.	.	TRBV6-1	TGTGCCAGCAGTGCCAGGGGATCCGGGGGGTTCGACTATGGCTACACCTTC	CASSARGSGGFDYGYTF
TRBJ1-4	15	few	.	TRBV6-1	TGTGCCAGCAGTGAAGAGCGGCCCGGGATTGGAAAACTGTTTTTT	CASSEERPGIGKLFF
TRBJ1-1	12	.	.	TRBV11-2	TGTGCCAGCAGCCTCCTCTTTACTGAAGCTTTCTTT	CASSLLFTEAFF
TRBJ1-1	14	.	.	TRBV5-6	TGTGCCAGCAGCTCGGCGGGCGAGGACACTGAAGCTTTCTTT	CASSSAGEDTEAFF
TRBJ2-1	16	.	TRBD2	TRBV5-1	TGCGCCAGCAGCTTCTCACGCGGGGGGGCCTACAATGAGCAGTTCTTC	CASSFSRGGAYNEQFF
TRBJ2-3	17	once	.	TRBV4-1	TGCGCCAGCAGCCAAGATCCCAGGGCCGCTAGCACAGATACGCAGTATTTT	CASSQDPRAASTDTQYF
TRBJ2-7	13	.	TRBD1	TRBV6-5	TGTGCCAGCAGTAAGAAGACAGGGGGCAAGCAGTACTTC	CASSKKTGGKQYF
TRBJ1-1	13	.	.	TRBV3-1/TRBV3-2	TGTGCCAGCAGCCAAGATCTAACAGGGAAAGCTTTCTTT	CASSQDLTGKAFF
TRBJ2-7	14	.	TRBD2	TRBV29-1	TGCAGCGTTGCGACTAGCGGGGATTCCTACGAGCAGTACTTC	CSVATSGDSYEQYF
TRBJ1-1	16	.	TRBD1	TRBV5-1	TGCGCCAGCAGCCTGACAGGGGGAGGCTACTCGACTGAAGCTTTCTTT	CASSLTGGGYSTEAFF
TRBJ1-2	14	.	.	TRBV4-2	TGTGCCAGCAGCTCACAGGGATTTAACTATGGCTACACCTTC	CASSSQGFNYGYTF